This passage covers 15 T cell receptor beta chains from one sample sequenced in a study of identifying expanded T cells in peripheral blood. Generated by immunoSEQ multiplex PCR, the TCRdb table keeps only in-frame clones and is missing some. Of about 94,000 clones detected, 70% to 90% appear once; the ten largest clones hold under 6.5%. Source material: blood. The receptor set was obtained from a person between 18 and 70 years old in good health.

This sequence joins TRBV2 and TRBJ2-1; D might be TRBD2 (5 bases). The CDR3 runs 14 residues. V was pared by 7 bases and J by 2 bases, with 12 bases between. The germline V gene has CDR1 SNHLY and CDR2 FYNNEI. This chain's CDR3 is CASTEGTAYNEQFF. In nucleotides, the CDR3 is TGTGCCAGCACCGAGGGAACAGCCTACAATGAGCAGTTCTTC.

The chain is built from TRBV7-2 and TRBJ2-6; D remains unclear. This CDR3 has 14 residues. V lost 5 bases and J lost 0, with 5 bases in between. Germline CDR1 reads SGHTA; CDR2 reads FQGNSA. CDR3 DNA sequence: TGTGCCAGCAGCCGCAACTCTGGGGCCAACGTCCTGACTTTC. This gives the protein CASSRNSGANVLTF.

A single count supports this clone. The CDR3 sequence is CASSDIGNYGYTF. CDR3 coding DNA: TGTGCCAGCAGTGATATCGGTAACTATGGCTACACCTTC. V and J are TRBV2 and TRBJ1-2; D unclear. The CDR3 runs to 13 residues. The germline V gene encodes CDR1 SNHLY and CDR2 FYNNEI. Trimming cost V 3 bases and J 1 base, with 6 bases left between them.

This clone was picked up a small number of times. The CDR3 DNA is TGTGCCAGCAGCTCCAGCGACGTCAGCAATCAGCCCCAGCATTTT. Translating gives CASSSSDVSNQPQHF. The J gene is TRBJ1-5, the V gene TRBV7-9; D unclear. This CDR3 is 15 amino acids long. V gave up 4 bases and J gave up 1 base, with 11 bases separating them. The germline V gene encodes CDR1 SEHNR and CDR2 FQNEAQ (reference sequence).

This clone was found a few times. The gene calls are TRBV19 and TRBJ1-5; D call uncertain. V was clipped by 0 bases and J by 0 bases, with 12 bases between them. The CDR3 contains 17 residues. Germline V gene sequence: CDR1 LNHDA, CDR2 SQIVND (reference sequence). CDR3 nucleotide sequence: TGTGCCAGTAGTATAGATGAGAAAGCCTATAGCAATCAGCCCCAGCATTTT. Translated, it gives CASSIDEKAYSNQPQHF.

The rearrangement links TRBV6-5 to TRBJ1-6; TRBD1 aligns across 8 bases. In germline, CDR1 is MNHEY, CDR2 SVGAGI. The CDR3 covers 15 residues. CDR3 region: CATSSGGRGNSPLHF. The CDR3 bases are TGTGCGACGAGCTCAGGGGGCCGGGGTAATTCACCCCTCCACTTT.

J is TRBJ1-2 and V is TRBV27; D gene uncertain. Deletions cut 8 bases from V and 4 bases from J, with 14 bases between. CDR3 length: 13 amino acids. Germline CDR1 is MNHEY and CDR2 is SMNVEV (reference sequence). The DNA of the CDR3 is TGTGCCAGCTACGACGTTAGAGGCTATGGCTACACCTTC. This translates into CASYDVRGYGYTF.

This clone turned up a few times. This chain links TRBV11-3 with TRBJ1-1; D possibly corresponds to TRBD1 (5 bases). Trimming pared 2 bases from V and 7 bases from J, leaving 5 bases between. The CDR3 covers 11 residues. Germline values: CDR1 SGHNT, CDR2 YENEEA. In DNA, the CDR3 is TGTGCCAGCAGCTTAAGGGGTGAAGCTTTCTTT. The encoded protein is CASSLRGEAFF.

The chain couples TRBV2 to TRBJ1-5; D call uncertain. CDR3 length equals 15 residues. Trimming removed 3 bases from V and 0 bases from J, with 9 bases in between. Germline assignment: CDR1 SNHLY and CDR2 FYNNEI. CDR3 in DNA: TGTGCCAGCAGTGACAGCGCTAATAGCAATCAGCCCCAGCATTTT. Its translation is CASSDSANSNQPQHF.

The CDR3 DNA is TGCGCCAGCAGCGGGGAAGAGACCCAGTACTTC. This translates into CASSGEETQYF. J is TRBJ2-5 and V is TRBV5-1; D gene ambiguous. The CDR3 has 11 residues. Germline CDR1 SGHRS, CDR2 YFSETQ. V dropped 4 bases and J dropped 3 bases, with 4 bases sitting between them.

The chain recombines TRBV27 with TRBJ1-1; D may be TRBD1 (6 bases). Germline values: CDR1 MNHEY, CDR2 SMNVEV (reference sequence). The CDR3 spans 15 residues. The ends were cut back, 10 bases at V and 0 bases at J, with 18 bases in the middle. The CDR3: CATSIGGTVNTEAFF. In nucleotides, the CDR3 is TGTGCCACTTCGATAGGGGGGACGGTGAACACTGAAGCTTTCTTT.

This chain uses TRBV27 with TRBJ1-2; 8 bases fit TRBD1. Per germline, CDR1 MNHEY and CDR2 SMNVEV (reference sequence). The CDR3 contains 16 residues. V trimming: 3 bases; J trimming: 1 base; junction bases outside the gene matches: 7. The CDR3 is CASSFRGRPDNYGYTF. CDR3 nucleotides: TGTGCCAGCAGTTTCAGGGGGCGCCCTGATAACTATGGCTACACCTTC.

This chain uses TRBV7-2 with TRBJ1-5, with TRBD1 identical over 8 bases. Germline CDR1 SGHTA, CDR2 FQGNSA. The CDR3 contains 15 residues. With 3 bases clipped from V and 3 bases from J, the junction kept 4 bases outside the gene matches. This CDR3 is CASSFPDRDNQPQHF. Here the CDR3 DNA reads TGTGCCAGCAGCTTCCCGGACAGGGACAATCAGCCCCAGCATTTT.

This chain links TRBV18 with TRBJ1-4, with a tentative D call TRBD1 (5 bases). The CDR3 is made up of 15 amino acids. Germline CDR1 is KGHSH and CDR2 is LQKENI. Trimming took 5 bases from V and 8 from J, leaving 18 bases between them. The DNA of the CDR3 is TGTGCCAGCTCATTACAGGACGTTATAGGGGAAAAACTGTTTTTT. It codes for CASSLQDVIGEKLFF.

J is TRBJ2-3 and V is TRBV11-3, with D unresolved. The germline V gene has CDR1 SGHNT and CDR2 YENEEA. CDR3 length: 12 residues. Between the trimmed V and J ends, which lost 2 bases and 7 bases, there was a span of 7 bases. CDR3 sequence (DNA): TGTGCCAGCAGCTTACGTGGGAATACGCAGTATTTT. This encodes CASSLRGNTQYF. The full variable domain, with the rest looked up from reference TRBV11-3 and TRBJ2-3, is EAGVVQSPRYKIIEKKQPVAFWCNPISGHNTLYWYLQNLGQGPELLIRYENEEAVDDSQLPKDRFSAERLKGVDSTLKIQPAELGDSAVYLCASSLRGNTQYFGPGTRLTVL.